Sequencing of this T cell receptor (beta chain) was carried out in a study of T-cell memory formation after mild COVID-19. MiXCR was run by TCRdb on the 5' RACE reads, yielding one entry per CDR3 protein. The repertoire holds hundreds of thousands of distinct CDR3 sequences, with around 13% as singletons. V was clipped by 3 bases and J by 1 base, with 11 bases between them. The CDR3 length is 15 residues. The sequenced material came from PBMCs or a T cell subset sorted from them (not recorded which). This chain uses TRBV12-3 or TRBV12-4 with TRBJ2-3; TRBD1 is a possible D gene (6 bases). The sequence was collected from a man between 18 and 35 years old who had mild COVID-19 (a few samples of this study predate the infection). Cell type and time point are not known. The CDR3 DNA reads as TGTGCCAGCAGTTTCGGGCAGGGGCGCACAGATACGCAGTATTTT. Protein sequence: CASSFGQGRTDTQYF.